This is a list of T cell receptor beta chains from one sample in a study of cytomegalovirus exposure and HLA in healthy donors. Clones were sequenced by immunoSEQ multiplex PCR, and TCRdb holds only the in-frame ones, with some missing. This table lists 150,000 to 200,000 clones. Sequenced: PBMCs. The receptor set was obtained from a man under 40 in good health and CMV-seronegative. CDR3s include the opening cysteine and the closing phenylalanine or tryptophan. Fields, in order: D gene, J gene, V gene, CDR3 DNA, CDR3 protein. The D gene is left open where the match is weak.

NA | TRBJ2-3 | TRBV5-1 | TGCGCCAGCAGCTTGGACGGGAGTGTGGATACGCAGTATTTT | CASSLDGSVDTQYF
NA | TRBJ2-3 | TRBV7-3 | TGTGCCAGCGGTAGGACAGCCCGGGATACGCAGTATTTT | CASGRTARDTQYF
TRBD2 | TRBJ2-3 | TRBV27 | TGTGCCAGCAGTTTATCTCGTAGCGGGGCAGATACGCAGTATTTT | CASSLSRSGADTQYF
NA | TRBJ2-2 | TRBV6-6 | TGTGCCAGCAGTTCGGAGGGATTTTTTGCCGGGGAGCTGTTTTTT | CASSSEGFFAGELFF
NA | TRBJ2-5 | TRBV9 | TGTGCCAGCAGCGTAGTCGGGAGTCCCGGTGAGACCCAGTACTTC | CASSVVGSPGETQYF
NA | TRBJ1-2 | TRBV28 | TGTGCCAGCAGTTTACCGGGGAGCTATGGCTACACCTTC | CASSLPGSYGYTF
NA | TRBJ2-7 | TRBV11-2 | TGTGCCAGCAGCCCAGGAGGTCTTTTCGAGCAGTACTTC | CASSPGGLFEQYF
NA | TRBJ1-6 | TRBV6-1 | TGTGCCAGCAGGCCCACAGGGCCCGGTACTTCACCCCTCCACTTT | CASRPTGPGTSPLHF
NA | TRBJ2-5 | TRBV6-1 | TGTGCCAGCAGTGAACACCAGGGCCAAGAGACCCAGTACTTC | CASSEHQGQETQYF
TRBD1 | TRBJ1-1 | TRBV5-1 | TGCGCCAGCAGCACGGACAGGGCGGAAGCTTTCTTT | CASSTDRAEAFF
TRBD1 | TRBJ1-1 | TRBV5-1 | TGCGCCAGCAGCTCCGGACAGGACCACACTGAAGCTTTCTTT | CASSSGQDHTEAFF
NA | TRBJ2-7 | TRBV7-9 | TGTGCCAGCAGCCCCGATGAGGTGATAAGGTACTTC | CASSPDEVIRYF
TRBD2 | TRBJ2-2 | TRBV7-9 | TGTGCCAGCAGTTACCGGACTAGACCGGCCGGGGAGCTGTTTTTT | CASSYRTRPAGELFF
TRBD2 | TRBJ2-3 | TRBV5-8 | TGTGCCAGCAGCTGGGCTAGCGGTAGCACAGATACGCAGTATTTT | CASSWASGSTDTQYF
TRBD1 | TRBJ2-3 | TRBV28 | TGTGCCAGCAGGCCGACAGGGCCCAGCACAGATACGCAGTATTTT | CASRPTGPSTDTQYF